Below, one T cell receptor beta chain is given with its context. The antigen remains unidentified. Through a sample-barcoded 5' primer and a J-beta primer mix, a second PCR was run for roughly 7 to 11 cycles. TCRdb reprocessed the 5' RACE reads via MiXCR and lists one record per CDR3 protein. The sample lists around 1,500,000 distinct CDR3 sequences, 25% to 30% occurring once. This entry comes from a study of blood T cells in healthy people across ages. General observations from the study: Both higher diversity and more naive CD4+ cells marked long-lived donors when set against aged donors.

Germline CDR1 and CDR2: MNHEY and SVGAGI. The CDR3 has 19 residues. V shed 0 bases, J shed 0 bases, and the junction held 11 bases outside the gene matches. The clonotype originates from a young woman in good health. The V call is TRBV6-5, the J call TRBJ2-1; 7 nucleotides align to TRBD1. Sequenced input: blood. The CDR3 nucleotides are TGTGCCAGCAGTTACTCGAGGCACAGGGGAGTCAGCTCCTACAATGAGCAGTTCTTC. Translation: CASSYSRHRGVSSYNEQFF.